This TCR beta chain was obtained from a study of regulatory T cells in long-lasting Graves disease. The TCR beta library used iRepertoire HTBI primers with Arm-PCR amplification of CDR3. Original methodology: The study identified 60 to 65 TRBV and some 15 TRBJ segments across samples. TCRdb re-called the multiplex PCR reads with MiXCR, one entry per CDR3 protein. The V and J calls follow TCRdb's processing rather than the paper's. Seen here are under 450,000 distinct CDR3 sequences, roughly 24% observed once, and the top ten hold approximately 30%. There are many counts of this clonotype. The CDR3 consists of 13 residues. Germline trimming cut 5 bases from V and 5 bases from J; bases unmatched to any gene: 3. From germline, CDR1 is SGHAT and CDR2 FQDESV (reference sequence). Time point indicated: persistent/refractory GD, antithyroid drugs over 5 years with positive TRAb. PBMC RNA served as the TCR library source.

The sequencing used peripheral blood mononuclear cells (PBMCs), collected when the disease was refractory, from a patient treated with antithyroid drugs. The chain links TRBV11-1 to TRBJ1-5; 7 bases map to TRBD1. The clonotype originates from a woman aged 40 to 50 with Graves disease. The CDR3 is CASSLDRDQPQHF. Here the CDR3 DNA reads TGTGCCAGCAGCCTAGACAGGGATCAGCCCCAGCATTTT. Together with reference TRBV11-1 and TRBJ1-5, the CDR3 gives the full variable domain: EAEVAQSPRYKITEKSQAVAFWCDPISGHATLYWYRQILGQGPELLVQFQDESVVDDSQLPKDRFSAERLKGVDSTLKIQPAELGDSAMYLCASSLDRDQPQHFGDGTRLSIL.